The clone carrying this TCR beta chain was detected once. At one boundary the junction diverges from the germline segment, which might be a read error. CDR3 length: 15 residues. The germline gives CDR1 SNHLY, CDR2 FYNNEI. Some clones are missing from TCRdb's copy, which holds only in-frame ones; the method was immunoSEQ multiplex PCR. The sample has about 75,000 clones, around 90% seen once. This entry is derived from a study of T cell changes during pregnancy in multiple sclerosis. The chain has TRBV2 and TRBJ2-1, with D possibly TRBD1 on 8 matching bases. The sequence was collected from a female donor in good health, enrolled as a control in a pregnancy study. The starting material was peripheral blood, obtained in the first trimester of pregnancy. CDR3 loop: CASSKAGQAYNEQFF. In DNA, the CDR3 is TGTGCCAGCAGTAAAGCGGGACAGGCTTACAATGAGCAGTTCTTC. The variable domain in full, completed from reference TRBV2 and TRBJ2-1, reads EPEVTQTPSHQVTQMGQEVILRCVPISNHLYFYWYRQILGQKVEFLVSFYNNEISEKSEIFDDQFSVERPDGSNFTLKIRSTKLEDSAMYFCASSKAGQAYNEQFFGPGTRLTVL.